Here is one T cell receptor (beta chain) with its context. No antigen is known for it. Germline assignment: CDR1 SQVTM and CDR2 ANQGSEA. The CDR3 consists of 15 residues. Trimming cost V 8 bases and J 12 bases; bases outside gene matches: 21. For the second PCR, which ran for roughly 7 to 11 cycles, a sample-barcoded 5' primer and a J-beta primer mix were used. Researchers report that a template-switch adaptor with 12 random nucleotides tagged each cDNA molecule. TCRdb processed the 5' RACE reads anew with MiXCR; each CDR3 protein has one entry. The sample shows about 1,800,000 distinct CDR3 sequences, roughly 27% of them seen only once. The sample originates from a study of blood T cells in healthy people across ages. The study, taken as a whole, reports: As age increased, TCR beta diversity per million T cells fell in a roughly linear fashion.

The individuals who served as donors were healthy Caucasians living in Russia, aged about 6 to 90. Researchers report isolating at least 7 million PBMCs per sample. J is TRBJ2-3 and V is TRBV29-1; TRBD2 matches at 9 bases. The receptor comes from a woman aged 25 to 45 in good health. The sequenced material came from blood. The CDR3 DNA sequence: TGCAGCCTCTCGGGTGCGGGGGGGCAGTTAGTTTTTCAGTATTTT. This translates into CSLSGAGGQLVFQYF.